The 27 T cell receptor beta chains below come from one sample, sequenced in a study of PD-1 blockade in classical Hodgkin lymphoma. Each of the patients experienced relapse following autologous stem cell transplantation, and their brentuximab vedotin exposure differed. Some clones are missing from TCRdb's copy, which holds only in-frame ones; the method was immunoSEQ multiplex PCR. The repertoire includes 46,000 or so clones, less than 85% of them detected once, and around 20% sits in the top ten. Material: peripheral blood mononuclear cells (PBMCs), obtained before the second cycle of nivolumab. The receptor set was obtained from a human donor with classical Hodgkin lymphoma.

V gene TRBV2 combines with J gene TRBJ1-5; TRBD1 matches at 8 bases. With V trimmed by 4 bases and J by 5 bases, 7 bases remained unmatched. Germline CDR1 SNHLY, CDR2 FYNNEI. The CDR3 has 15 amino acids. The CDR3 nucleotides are TGTGCCAGCAGTGCGACGGGACAGGACTATCAGCCCCAGCATTTT. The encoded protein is CASSATGQDYQPQHF.

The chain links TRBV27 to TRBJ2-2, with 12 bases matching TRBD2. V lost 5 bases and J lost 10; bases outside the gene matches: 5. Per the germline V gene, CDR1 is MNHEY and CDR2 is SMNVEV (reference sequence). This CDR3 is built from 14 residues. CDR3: CASSLAGGPVELFF. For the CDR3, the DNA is TGTGCCAGCAGTCTAGCGGGGGGGCCGGTGGAGCTGTTTTTT.

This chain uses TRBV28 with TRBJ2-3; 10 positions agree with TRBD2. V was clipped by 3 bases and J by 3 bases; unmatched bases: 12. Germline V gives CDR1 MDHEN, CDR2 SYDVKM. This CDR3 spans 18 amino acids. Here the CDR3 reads CASSFPLAGVWLTDTQYF. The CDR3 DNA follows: TGTGCCAGCAGTTTTCCCCTAGCGGGAGTTTGGTTAACAGATACGCAGTATTTT.

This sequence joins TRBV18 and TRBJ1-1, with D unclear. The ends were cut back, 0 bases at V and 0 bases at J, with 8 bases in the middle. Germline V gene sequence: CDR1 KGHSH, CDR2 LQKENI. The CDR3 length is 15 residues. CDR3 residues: CASSPPTSMNTEAFF. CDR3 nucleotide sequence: TGTGCCAGCTCACCACCCACTAGCATGAACACTGAAGCTTTCTTT. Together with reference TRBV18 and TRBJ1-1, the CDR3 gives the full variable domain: NAGVMQNPRHLVRRRGQEARLRCSPMKGHSHVYWYRQLPEEGLKFMVYLQKENIIDESGMPKERFSAEFPKEGPSILRIQQVVRGDSAAYFCASSPPTSMNTEAFFGQGTRLTVV.

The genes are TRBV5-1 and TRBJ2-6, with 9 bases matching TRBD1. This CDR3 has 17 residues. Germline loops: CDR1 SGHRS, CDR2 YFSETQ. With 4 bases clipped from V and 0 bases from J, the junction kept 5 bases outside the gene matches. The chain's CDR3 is CASSGGTGSSGANVLTF. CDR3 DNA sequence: TGCGCCAGCAGCGGTGGGACAGGGAGCTCTGGGGCCAACGTCCTGACTTTC.

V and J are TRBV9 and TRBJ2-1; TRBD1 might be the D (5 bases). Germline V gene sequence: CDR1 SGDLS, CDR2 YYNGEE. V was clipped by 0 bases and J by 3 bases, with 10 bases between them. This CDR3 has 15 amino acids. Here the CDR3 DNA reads TGTGCCAGCAGCGTAGGGGCAGGGCTCTACAATGAGCAGTTCTTC. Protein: CASSVGAGLYNEQFF.

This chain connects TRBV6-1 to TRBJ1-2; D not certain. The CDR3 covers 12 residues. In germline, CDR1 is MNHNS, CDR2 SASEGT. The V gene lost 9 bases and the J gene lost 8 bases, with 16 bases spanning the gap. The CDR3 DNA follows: TGTGCCAGTTTTACTCCGGGGAGCGGCTACACCTTC. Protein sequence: CASFTPGSGYTF.

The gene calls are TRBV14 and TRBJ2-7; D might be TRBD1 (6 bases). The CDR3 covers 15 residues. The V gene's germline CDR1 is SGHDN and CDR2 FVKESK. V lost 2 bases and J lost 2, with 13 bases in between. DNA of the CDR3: TGTGCCAGCAGCCAAAATGACAGGCGACCCTACGAGCAGTACTTC. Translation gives CASSQNDRRPYEQYF.

CDR3 amino acids: CASSIAGAVGNTIYF. The DNA for the CDR3 is TGTGCCAGTAGTATAGCAGGGGCCGTTGGAAACACCATATATTTT. V usage is TRBV19 and J usage is TRBJ1-3; D is possibly TRBD1 (6 bases). Germline lookup yields CDR1 LNHDA and CDR2 SQIVND (reference sequence). There are 15 residues in the CDR3. The ends were cut back, 1 base at V and 3 bases at J, with 10 bases in the middle. The whole variable domain, filled in from reference TRBV19 and TRBJ1-3, reads DGGITQSPKYLFRKEGQNVTLSCEQNLNHDAMYWYRQDPGQGLRLIYYSQIVNDFQKGDIAEGYSVSREKKESFPLTVTSAQKNPTAFYLCASSIAGAVGNTIYFGEGSWLTVV.

The CDR3 sequence: CASSIQGRSGNTIYF. CDR3 DNA: TGTGCCAGTAGTATCCAAGGGCGATCTGGAAACACCATATATTTT. This sequence joins TRBV19 and TRBJ1-3; D ambiguous. Germline assignment: CDR1 LNHDA and CDR2 SQIVND (reference sequence). V lost 3 bases, J lost 1 base, and 10 bases lay in between. CDR3 length: 15 amino acids.

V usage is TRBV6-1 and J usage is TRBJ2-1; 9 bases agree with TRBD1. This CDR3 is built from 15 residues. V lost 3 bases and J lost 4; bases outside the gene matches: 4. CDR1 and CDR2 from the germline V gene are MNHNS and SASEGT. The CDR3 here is CASSEGQGGYNEQFF. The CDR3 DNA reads TGTGCCAGCAGTGAGGGACAGGGTGGATACAATGAGCAGTTCTTC.

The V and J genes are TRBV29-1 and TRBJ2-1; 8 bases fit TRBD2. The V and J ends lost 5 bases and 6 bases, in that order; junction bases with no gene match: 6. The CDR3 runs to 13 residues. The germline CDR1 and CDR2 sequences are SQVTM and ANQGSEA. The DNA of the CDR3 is TGCAGCGTTTCCAGCGGGAGAGGCAATGAGCAGTTCTTC. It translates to CSVSSGRGNEQFF.

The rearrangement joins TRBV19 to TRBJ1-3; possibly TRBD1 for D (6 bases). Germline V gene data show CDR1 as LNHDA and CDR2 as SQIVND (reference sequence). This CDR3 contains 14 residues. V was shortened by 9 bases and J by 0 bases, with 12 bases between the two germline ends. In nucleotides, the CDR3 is TGTGCCAGCCGACGGGACATCTCTGGAAACACCATATATTTT. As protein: CASRRDISGNTIYF.

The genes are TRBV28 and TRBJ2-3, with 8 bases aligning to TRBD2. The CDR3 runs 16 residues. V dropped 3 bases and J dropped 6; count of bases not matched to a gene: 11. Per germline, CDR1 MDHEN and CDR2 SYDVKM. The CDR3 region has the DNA TGTGCCAGCAGTTTCTATCCGGGACTAGGGGATGATACGCAGTATTTT. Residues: CASSFYPGLGDDTQYF.

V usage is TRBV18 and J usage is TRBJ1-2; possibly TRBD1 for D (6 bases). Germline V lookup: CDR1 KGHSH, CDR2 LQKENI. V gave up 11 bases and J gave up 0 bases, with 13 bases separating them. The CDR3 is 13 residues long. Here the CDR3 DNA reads TGTGCCGCCCTAACAGGGTCTAACTATGGCTACACCTTC. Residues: CAALTGSNYGYTF.

CDR3 sequence (DNA): TGCAGCCCCGGTTGGGGGGATACGCAGTATTTT. Protein sequence: CSPGWGDTQYF. The J gene is TRBJ2-3, the V gene TRBV29-1, with D perhaps being TRBD1 or TRBD2 (5 bases each). The length of the CDR3 is 11 residues. V was clipped by 8 bases and J by 6 bases, with 12 bases between them. CDR1 and CDR2 (germline): SQVTM, ANQGSEA.

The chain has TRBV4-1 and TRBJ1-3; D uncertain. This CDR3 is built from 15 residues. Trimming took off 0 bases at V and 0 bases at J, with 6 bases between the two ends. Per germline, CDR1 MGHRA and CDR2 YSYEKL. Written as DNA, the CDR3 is TGCGCCAGCAGCCAAGAGGGAGGCTCTGGAAACACCATATATTTT. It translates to CASSQEGGSGNTIYF.

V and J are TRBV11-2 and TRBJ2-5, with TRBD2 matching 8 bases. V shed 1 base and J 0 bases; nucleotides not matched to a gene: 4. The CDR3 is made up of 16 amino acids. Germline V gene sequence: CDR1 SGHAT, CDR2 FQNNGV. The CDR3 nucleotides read TGTGCCAGCAGCTTAGTGGGCGGGGGGTACCAAGAGACCCAGTACTTC. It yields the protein CASSLVGGGYQETQYF.

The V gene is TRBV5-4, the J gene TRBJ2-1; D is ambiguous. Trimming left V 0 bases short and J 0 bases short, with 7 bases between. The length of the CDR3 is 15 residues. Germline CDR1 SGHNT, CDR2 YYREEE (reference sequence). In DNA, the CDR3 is TGTGCCAGCAGCTTGGGAGGTGGCTCCTACAATGAGCAGTTCTTC. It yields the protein CASSLGGGSYNEQFF.

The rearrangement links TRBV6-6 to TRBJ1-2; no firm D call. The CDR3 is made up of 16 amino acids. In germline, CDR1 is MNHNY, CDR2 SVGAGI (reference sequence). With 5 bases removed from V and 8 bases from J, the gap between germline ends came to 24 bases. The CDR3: CASSPTTGAIVAGYTF. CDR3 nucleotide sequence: TGTGCCAGCAGTCCCACCACGGGTGCGATAGTTGCCGGCTACACCTTC.

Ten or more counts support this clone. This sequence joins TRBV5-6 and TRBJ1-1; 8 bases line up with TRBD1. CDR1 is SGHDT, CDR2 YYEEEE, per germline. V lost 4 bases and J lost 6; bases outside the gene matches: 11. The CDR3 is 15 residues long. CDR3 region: CASSPRRTGHSEAFF. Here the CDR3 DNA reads TGTGCCAGCAGCCCACGGCGGACAGGGCACTCTGAAGCTTTCTTT. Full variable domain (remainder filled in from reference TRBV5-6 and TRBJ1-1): DAGVTQSPTHLIKTRGQQVTLRCSPKSGHDTVSWYQQALGQGPQFIFQYYEEEERQRGNFPDRFSGHQFPNYSSELNVNALLLGDSALYLCASSPRRTGHSEAFFGQGTRLTVV.

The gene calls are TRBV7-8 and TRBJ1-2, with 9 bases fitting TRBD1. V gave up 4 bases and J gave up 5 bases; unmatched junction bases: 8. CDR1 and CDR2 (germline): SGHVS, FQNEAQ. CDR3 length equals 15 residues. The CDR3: CASSSTGQGFYGYTF. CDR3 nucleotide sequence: TGTGCCAGCAGCTCGACGGGACAGGGATTTTATGGCTACACCTTC.

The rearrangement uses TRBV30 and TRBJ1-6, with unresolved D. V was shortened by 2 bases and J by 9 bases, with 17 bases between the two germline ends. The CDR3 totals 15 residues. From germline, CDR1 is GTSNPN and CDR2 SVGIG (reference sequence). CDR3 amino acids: CAWSSPAGGSSPLHF. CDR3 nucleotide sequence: TGTGCCTGGAGTTCCCCGGCGGGCGGGAGTTCACCCCTCCACTTT.

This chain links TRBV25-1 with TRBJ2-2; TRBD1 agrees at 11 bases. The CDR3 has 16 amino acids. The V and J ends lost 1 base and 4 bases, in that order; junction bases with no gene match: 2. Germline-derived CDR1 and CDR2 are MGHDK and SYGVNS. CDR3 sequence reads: CASSEWGTGGTGELFF. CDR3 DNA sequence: TGTGCCAGCAGTGAATGGGGGACAGGGGGCACCGGGGAGCTGTTTTTT.

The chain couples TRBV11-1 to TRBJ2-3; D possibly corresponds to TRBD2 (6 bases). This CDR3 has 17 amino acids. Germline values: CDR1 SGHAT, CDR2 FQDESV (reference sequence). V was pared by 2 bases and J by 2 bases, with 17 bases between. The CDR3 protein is CASSLRLGGSNTDTQYF. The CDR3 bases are TGTGCCAGCAGCTTACGACTCGGGGGAAGCAACACAGATACGCAGTATTTT.

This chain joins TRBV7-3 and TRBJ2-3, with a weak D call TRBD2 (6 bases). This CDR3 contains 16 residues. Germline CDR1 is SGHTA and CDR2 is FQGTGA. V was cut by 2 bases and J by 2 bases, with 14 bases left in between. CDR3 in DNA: TGTGCCAGCAGCTTAGGGGATAGCGGACTCACAGATACGCAGTATTTT. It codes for CASSLGDSGLTDTQYF.

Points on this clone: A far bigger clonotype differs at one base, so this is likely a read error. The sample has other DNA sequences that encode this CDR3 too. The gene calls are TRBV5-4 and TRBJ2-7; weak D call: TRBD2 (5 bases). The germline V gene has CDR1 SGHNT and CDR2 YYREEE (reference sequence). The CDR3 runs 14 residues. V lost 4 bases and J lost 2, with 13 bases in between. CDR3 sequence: CASSQGEGPYEQYF. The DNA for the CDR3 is TGTGCCAGCAGCCAAGGAGAGGGTCCCTACGAGCAGTACTTC.